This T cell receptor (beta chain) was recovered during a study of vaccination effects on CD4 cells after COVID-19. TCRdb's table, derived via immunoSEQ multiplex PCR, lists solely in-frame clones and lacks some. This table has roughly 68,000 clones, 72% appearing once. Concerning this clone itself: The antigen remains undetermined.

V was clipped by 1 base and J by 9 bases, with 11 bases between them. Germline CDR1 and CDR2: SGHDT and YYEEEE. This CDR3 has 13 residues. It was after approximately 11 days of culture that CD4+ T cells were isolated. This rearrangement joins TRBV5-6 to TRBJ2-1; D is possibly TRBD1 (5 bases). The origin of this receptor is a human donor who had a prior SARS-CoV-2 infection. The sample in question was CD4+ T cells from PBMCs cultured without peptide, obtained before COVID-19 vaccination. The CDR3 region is CASSLLGLGEQFF. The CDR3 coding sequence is TGTGCCAGCAGCTTGTTGGGGCTGGGTGAGCAGTTCTTC.